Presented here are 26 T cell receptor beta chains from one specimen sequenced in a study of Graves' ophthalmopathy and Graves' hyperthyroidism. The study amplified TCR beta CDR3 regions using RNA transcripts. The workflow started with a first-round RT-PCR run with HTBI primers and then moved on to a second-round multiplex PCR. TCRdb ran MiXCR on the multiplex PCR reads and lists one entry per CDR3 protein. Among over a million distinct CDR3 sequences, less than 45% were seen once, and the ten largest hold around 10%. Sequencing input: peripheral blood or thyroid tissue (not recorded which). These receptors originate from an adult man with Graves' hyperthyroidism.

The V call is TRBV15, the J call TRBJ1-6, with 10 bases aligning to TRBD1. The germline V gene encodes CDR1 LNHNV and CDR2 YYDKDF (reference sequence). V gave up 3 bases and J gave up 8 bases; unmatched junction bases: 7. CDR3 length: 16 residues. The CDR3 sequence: CATSREYGQGDSPLHF. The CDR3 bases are TGTGCCACCAGCAGGGAGTACGGACAGGGGGATTCACCCCTCCACTTT.

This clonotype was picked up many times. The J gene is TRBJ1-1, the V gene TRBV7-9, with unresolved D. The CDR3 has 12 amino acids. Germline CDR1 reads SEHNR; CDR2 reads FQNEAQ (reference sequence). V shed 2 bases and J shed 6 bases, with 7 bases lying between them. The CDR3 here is CASSLSSAEAFF. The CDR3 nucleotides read TGTGCCAGCAGCTTAAGTTCGGCTGAAGCTTTCTTT.

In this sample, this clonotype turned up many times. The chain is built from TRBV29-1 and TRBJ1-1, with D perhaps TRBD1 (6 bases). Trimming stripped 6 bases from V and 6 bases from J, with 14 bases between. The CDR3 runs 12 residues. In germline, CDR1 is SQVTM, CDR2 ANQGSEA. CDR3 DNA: TGCAGCGTCTCCGGACAGCAGGCTGAAGCTTTCTTT. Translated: CSVSGQQAEAFF.

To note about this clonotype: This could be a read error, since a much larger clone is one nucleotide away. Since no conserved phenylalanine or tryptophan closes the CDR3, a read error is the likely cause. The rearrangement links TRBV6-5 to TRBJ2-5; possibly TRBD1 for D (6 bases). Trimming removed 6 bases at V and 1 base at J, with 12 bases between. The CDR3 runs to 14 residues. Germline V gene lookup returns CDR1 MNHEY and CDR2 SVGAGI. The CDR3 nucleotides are TGTGCCAGCAGCTCTGACAGGAGCCAAGAGACCCAGTACCTC. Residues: CASSSDRSQETQYL.

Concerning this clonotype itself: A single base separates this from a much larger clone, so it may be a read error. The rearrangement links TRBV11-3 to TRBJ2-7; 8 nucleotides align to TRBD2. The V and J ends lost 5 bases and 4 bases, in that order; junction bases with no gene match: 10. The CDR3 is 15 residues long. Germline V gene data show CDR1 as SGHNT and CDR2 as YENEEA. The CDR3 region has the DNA TGTGCCAGCAGCGTAATAGCGGGACGAGAGTACGAGCAGTACTTC. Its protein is CASSVIAGREYEQYF.

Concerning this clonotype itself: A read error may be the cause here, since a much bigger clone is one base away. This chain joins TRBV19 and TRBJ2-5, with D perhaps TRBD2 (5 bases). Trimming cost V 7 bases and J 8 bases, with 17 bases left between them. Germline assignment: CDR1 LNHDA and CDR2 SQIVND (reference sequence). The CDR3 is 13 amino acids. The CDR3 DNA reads TGTGCCAGTAACGAGGGCCATCGGGATACCCAGTACTTC. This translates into CASNEGHRDTQYF.

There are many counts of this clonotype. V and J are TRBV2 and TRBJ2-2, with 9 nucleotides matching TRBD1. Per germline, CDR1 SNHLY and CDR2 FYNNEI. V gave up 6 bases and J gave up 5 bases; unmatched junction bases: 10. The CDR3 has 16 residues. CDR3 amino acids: CASSVQGAGLTGELFF. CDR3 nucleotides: TGTGCCAGCAGCGTACAGGGGGCTGGGCTGACCGGGGAGCTGTTTTTT. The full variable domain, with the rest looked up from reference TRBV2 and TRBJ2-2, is EPEVTQTPSHQVTQMGQEVILRCVPISNHLYFYWYRQILGQKVEFLVSFYNNEISEKSEIFDDQFSVERPDGSNFTLKIRSTKLEDSAMYFCASSVQGAGLTGELFFGEGSRLTVL.

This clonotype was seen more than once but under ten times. As DNA, the CDR3 is TGTGCCAGCAGTGTTTTTGCGGGAGACAACACCGGGGAGCTGTTTTTT. Its protein product is CASSVFAGDNTGELFF. The chain employs TRBV2 and TRBJ2-2, with 7 bases matching TRBD2. Germline V gives CDR1 SNHLY, CDR2 FYNNEI. With V trimmed by 4 bases and J by 2 bases, 7 bases remained unmatched. The CDR3 contains 16 residues.

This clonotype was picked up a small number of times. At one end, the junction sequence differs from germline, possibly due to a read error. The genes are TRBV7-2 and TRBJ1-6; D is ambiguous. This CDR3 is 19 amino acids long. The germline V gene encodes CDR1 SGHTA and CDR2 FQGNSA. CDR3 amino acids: CASSVTQSPTTDYNSPLHF. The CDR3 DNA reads TGCGCCAGCAGCGTCACTCAGAGCCCGACCACGGACTATAATTCACCCCTCCACTTT.

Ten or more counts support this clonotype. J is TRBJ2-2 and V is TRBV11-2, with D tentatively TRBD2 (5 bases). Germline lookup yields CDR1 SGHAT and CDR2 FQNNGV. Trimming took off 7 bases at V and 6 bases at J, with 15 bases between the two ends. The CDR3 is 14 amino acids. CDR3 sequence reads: CASIPGRVSGELFF. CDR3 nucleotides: TGTGCCAGCATCCCTGGGAGAGTGTCCGGGGAGCTGTTTTTT. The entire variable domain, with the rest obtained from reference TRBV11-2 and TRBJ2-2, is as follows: EAGVAQSPRYKIIEKRQSVAFWCNPISGHATLYWYQQILGQGPKLLIQFQNNGVVDDSQLPKDRFSAERLKGVDSTLKIQPAKLEDSAVYLCASIPGRVSGELFFGEGSRLTVL.

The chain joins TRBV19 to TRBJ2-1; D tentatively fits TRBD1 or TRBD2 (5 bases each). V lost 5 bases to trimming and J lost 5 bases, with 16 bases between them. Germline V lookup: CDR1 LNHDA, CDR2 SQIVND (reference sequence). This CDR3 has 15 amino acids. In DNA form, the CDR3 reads TGTGCCAGTAGTTGGAGAGGGGACCAGCACAATGAGCAGTTCTTC. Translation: CASSWRGDQHNEQFF.

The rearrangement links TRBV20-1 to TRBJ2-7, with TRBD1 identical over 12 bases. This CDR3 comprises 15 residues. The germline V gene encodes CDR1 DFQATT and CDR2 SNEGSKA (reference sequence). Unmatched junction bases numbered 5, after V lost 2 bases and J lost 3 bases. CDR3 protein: CSARPGTGGIYEQYF. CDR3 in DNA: TGCAGTGCTAGACCCGGGACAGGGGGCATCTACGAGCAGTACTTC.

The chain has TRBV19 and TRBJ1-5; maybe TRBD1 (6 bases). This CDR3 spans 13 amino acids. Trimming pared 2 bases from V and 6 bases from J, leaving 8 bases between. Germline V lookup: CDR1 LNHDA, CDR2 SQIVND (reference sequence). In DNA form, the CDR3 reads TGTGCCAGTAGTATAACAGGGCGTCAGCCCCAGCATTTT. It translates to CASSITGRQPQHF.

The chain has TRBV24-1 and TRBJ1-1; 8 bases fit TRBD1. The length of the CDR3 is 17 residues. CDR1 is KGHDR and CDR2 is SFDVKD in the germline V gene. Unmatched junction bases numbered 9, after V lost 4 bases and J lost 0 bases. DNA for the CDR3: TGTGCCACCAGTGACCCGTCGACAGGGGTCATGAACACTGAAGCTTTCTTT. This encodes CATSDPSTGVMNTEAFF.

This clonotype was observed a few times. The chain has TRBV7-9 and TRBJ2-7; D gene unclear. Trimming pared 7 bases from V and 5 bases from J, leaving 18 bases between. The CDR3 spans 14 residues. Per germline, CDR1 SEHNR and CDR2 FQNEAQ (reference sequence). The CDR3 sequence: CASTQRSGSHEQYF. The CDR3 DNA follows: TGTGCCAGCACGCAAAGGTCGGGTTCTCACGAGCAGTACTTC.

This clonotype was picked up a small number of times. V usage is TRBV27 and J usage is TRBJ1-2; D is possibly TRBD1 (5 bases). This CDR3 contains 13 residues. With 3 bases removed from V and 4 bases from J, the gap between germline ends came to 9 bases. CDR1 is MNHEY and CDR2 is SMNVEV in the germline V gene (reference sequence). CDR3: CASSFTGSYGYTF. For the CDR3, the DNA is TGTGCCAGCAGTTTCACAGGCAGCTATGGCTACACCTTC.

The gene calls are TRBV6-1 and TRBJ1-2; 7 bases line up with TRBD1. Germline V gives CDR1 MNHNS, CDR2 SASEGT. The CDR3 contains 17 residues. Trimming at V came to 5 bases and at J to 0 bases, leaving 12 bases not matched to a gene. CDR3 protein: CASSSRGTARANYGYTF. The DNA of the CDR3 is TGTGCCAGCAGTTCCCGAGGGACAGCGCGAGCTAACTATGGCTACACCTTC.

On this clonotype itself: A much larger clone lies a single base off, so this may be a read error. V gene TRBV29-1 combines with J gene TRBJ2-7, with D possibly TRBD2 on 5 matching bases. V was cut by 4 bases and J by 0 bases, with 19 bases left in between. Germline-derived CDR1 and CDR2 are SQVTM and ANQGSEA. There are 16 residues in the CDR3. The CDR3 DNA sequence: TGCAGCGTTGGGAGGCAGAAGTCGGGATCCTCCTACGAGCAGTACTTC. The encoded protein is CSVGRQKSGSSYEQYF.

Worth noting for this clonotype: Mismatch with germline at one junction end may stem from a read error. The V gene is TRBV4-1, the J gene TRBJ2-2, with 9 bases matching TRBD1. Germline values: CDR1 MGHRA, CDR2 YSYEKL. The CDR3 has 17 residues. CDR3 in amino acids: CASSQAPGQGISGELFF. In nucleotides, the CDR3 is TGTGCCAGCAGCCAAGCTCCGGGACAGGGTATCTCCGGGGAGCTGTTTTTT.

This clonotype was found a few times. The CDR3: CASSQDRAGTGAEQYF. Written as DNA, the CDR3 is TGCGCCAGCAGCCAAGATAGGGCCGGGACAGGCGCCGAGCAGTACTTC. The chain carries TRBV4-3 and TRBJ2-7; 8 bases are shared with TRBD1. Germline V gene sequence: CDR1 LGHNA, CDR2 YSLEER. The J segment lost 6 bases and the V segment lost 0 bases, leaving 10 bases of the junction unmatched. The CDR3 extends over 16 amino acids.

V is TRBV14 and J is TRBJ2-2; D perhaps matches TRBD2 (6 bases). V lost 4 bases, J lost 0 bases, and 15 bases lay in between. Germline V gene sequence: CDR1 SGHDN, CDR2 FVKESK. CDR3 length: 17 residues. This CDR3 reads CASSPRGSGANTGELFF. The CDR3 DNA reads TGTGCCAGCAGCCCCCGGGGGTCGGGAGCGAACACCGGGGAGCTGTTTTTT.

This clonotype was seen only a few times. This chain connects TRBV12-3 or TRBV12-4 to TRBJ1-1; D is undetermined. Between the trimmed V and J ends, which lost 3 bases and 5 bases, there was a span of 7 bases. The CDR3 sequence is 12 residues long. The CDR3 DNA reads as TGTGCCAGCAGTTTTCCGGTAACTGAAGCTTTCTTT. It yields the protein CASSFPVTEAFF.

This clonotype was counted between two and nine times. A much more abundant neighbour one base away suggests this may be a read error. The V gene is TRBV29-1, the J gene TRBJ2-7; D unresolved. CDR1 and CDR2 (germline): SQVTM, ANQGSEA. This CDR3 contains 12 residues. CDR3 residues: CSVEDESYERYF. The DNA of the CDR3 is TGCAGCGTTGAAGATGAAAGTTACGAGCGGTACTTC.

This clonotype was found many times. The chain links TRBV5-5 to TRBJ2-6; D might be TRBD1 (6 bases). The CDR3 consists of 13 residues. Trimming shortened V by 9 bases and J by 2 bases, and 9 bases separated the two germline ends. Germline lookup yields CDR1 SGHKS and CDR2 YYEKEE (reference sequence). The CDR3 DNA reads TGTGCCACAGGGGCGCCTGGGGCCAACGTCCTGACTTTC. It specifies CATGAPGANVLTF. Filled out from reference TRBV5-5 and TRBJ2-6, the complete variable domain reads DAGVTQSPTHLIKTRGQQVTLRCSPISGHKSVSWYQQVLGQGPQFIFQYYEKEERGRGNFPDRFSARQFPNYSSELNVNALLLGDSALYLCATGAPGANVLTFGAGSRLTVL.

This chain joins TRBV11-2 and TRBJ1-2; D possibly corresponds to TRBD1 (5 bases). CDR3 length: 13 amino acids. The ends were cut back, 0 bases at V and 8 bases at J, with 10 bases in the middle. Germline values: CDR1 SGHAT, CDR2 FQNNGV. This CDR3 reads CASSLEQAEGYTF. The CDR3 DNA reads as TGTGCCAGCAGCTTAGAACAGGCTGAGGGCTACACCTTC. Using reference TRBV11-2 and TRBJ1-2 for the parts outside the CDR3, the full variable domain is EAGVAQSPRYKIIEKRQSVAFWCNPISGHATLYWYQQILGQGPKLLIQFQNNGVVDDSQLPKDRFSAERLKGVDSTLKIQPAKLEDSAVYLCASSLEQAEGYTFGSGTRLTVV.

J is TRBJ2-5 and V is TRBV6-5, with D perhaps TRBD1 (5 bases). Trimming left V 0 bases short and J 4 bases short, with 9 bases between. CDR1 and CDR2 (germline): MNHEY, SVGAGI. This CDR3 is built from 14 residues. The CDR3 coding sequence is TGTGCCAGCAGTTACTCAGGACAAGTAGAGACCCAGTACTTC. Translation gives CASSYSGQVETQYF.